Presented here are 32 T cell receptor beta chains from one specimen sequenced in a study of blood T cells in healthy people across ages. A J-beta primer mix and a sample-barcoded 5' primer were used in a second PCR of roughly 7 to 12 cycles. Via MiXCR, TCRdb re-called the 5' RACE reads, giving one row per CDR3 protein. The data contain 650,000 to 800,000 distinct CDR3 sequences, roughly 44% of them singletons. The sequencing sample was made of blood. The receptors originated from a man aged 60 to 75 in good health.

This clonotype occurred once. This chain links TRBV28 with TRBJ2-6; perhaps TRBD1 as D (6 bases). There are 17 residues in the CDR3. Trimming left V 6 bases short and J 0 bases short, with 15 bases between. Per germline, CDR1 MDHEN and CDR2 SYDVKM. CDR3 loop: CASSRGTHYSGANVLTF. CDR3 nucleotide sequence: TGTGCCAGCAGCCGAGGGACACACTACTCTGGGGCCAACGTCCTGACTTTC.

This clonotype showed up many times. Written as DNA, the CDR3 is TGTGCCAGCAGCAAAAACGCCGGGACAGGGGAGACCCAGTACTTC. It yields the protein CASSKNAGTGETQYF. V is TRBV7-2 and J is TRBJ2-5; 9 bases map to TRBD1. Germline V gene lookup returns CDR1 SGHTA and CDR2 FQGNSA. The CDR3 is made up of 15 amino acids. Trimming took 5 bases from V and 5 from J; bases not matched to a gene: 9.

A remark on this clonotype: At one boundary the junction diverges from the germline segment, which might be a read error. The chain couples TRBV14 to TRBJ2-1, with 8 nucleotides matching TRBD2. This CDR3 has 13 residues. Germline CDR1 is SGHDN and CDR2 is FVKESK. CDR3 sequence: CVSSQRGSDEQFF. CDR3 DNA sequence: TGTGTCAGCAGCCAGCGGGGGAGTGATGAGCAGTTCTTC. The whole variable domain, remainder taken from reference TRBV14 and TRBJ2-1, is EAGVTQFPSHSVIEKGQTVTLRCDPISGHDNLYWYRRVMGKEIKFLLHFVKESKQDESGMPNNRFLAERTGGTYSTLKVQPAELEDSGVYFCVSSQRGSDEQFFGPGTRLTVL.

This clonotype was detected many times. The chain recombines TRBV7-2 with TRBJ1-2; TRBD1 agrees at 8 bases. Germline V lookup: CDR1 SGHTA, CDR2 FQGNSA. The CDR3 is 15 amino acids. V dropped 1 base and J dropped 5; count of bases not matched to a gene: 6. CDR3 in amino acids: CASSLGPQGGYGYTF. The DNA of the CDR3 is TGTGCCAGCAGCTTAGGTCCACAGGGGGGGTATGGCTACACCTTC.

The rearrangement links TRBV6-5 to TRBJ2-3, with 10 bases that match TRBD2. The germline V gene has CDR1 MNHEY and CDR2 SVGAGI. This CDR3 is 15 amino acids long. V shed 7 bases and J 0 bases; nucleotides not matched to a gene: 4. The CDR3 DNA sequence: TGTGCCAGCAAACAGGGACTAGCGAGCACAGATACGCAGTATTTT. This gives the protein CASKQGLASTDTQYF.

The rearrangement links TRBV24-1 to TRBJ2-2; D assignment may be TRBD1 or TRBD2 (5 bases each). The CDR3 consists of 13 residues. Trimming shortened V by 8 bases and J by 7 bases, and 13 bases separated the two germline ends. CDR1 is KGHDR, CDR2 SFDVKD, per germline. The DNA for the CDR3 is TGTGCCACCAAAAGAGAGGGGAACGGGGAGCTGTTTTTT. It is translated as CATKREGNGELFF.

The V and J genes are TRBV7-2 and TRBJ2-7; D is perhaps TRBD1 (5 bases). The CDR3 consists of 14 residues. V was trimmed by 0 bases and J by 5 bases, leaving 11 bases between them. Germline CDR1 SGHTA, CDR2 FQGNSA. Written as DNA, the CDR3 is TGTGCCAGCAGCTTAGCCAGGGTAAAGAACGAGCAGTACTTC. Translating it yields CASSLARVKNEQYF.

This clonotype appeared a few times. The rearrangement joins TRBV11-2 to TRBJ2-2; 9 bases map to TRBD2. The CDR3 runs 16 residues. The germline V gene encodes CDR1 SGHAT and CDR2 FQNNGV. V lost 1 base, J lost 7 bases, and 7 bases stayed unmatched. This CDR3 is CASSLAAGGLIGELFF. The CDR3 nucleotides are TGTGCCAGCAGCTTAGCTGCGGGGGGGCTTATCGGGGAGCTGTTTTTT.

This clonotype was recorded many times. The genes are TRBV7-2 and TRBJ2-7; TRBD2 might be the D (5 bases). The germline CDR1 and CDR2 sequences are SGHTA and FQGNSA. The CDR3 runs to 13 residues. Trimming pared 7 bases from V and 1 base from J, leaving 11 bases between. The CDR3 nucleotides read TGTGCCAGCACCCTAGGAGGTTCCTACGAGCAGTACTTC. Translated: CASTLGGSYEQYF.

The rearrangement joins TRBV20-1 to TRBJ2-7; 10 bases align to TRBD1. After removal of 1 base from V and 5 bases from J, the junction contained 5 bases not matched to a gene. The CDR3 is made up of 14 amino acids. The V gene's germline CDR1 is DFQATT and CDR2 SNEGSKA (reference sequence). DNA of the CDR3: TGCAGTGCTAGAGGACAGGGGGCAGCGAACGAGCAGTACTTC. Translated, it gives CSARGQGAANEQYF.

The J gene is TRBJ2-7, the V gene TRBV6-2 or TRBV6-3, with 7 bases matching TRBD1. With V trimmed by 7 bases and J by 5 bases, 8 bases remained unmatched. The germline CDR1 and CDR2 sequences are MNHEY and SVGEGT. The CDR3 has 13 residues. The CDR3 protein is CASKRGTDNEQYF. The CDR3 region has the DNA TGTGCCAGCAAAAGGGGGACAGATAACGAGCAGTACTTC.

The CDR3 spells CASRPTSQGTGELFF. CDR3 nucleotide sequence: TGTGCCAGCAGGCCGACTAGCCAGGGCACCGGGGAGCTGTTTTTT. The gene calls are TRBV7-9 and TRBJ2-2; 7 bases map to TRBD2. This CDR3 comprises 15 residues. With V trimmed by 6 bases and J by 4 bases, 8 bases remained unmatched. Germline CDR1 reads SEHNR; CDR2 reads FQNEAQ (reference sequence). Variable domain in full (rest from reference TRBV7-9 and TRBJ2-2): DTGVSQNPRHKITKRGQNVTFRCDPISEHNRLYWYRQTLGQGPEFLTYFQNEAQLEKSRLLSDRFSAERPKGSFSTLEIQRTEQGDSAMYLCASRPTSQGTGELFFGEGSRLTVL.

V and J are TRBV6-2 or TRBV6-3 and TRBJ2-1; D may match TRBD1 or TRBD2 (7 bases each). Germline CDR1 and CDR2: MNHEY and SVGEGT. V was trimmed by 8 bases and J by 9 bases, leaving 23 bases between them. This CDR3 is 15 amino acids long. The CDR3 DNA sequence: TGTGCCAGCTACTCAGGGGGGGGAAGTCTGGGTGAGCAGTTCTTC. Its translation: CASYSGGGSLGEQFF.

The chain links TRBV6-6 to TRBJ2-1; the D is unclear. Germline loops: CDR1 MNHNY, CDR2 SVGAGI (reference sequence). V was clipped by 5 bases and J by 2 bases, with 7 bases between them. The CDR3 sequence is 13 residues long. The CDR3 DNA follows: TGTGCCAGCAGTATGAACCCCTACAATGAGCAGTTCTTC. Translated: CASSMNPYNEQFF.

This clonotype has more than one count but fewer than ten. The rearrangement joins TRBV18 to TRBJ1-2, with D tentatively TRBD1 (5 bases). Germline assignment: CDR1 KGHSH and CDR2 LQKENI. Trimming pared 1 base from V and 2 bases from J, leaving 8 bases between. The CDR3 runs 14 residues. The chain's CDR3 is CASSPLDSNYGYTF. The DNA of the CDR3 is TGTGCCAGCTCACCACTAGACAGCAACTATGGCTACACCTTC.

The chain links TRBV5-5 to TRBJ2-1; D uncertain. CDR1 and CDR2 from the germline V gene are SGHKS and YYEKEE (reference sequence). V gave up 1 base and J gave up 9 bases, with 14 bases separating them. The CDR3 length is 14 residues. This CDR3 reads CASSLIGKPGEQFF. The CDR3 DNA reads TGTGCCAGCAGCTTGATAGGAAAGCCCGGTGAGCAGTTCTTC. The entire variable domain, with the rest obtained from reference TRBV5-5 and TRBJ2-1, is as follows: DAGVTQSPTHLIKTRGQQVTLRCSPISGHKSVSWYQQVLGQGPQFIFQYYEKEERGRGNFPDRFSARQFPNYSSELNVNALLLGDSALYLCASSLIGKPGEQFFGPGTRLTVL.

The CDR3 sequence is CASSLWTSGGDTQYF. In DNA form, the CDR3 reads TGTGCCAGCAGCCTTTGGACTAGCGGGGGGGATACGCAGTATTTT. The chain combines TRBV7-9 with TRBJ2-3, with 14 bases that match TRBD2. The ends lost 5 bases at V and 6 bases at J; junction bases unmatched: 4. The germline gives CDR1 SEHNR, CDR2 FQNEAQ (reference sequence). This CDR3 region has 15 residues.

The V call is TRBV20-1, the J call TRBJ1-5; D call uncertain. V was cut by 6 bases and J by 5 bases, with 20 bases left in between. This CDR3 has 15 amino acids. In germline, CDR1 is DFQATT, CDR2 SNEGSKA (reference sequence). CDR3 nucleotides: TGCAGTGCAAGGGCGCCGTTATCGGGATATCAGCCCCAGCATTTT. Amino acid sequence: CSARAPLSGYQPQHF.

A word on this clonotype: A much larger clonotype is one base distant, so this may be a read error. CDR3 sequence: CAFSEGQGYNEQFF. In DNA, the CDR3 is TGTGCCTTCAGTGAAGGACAAGGATACAATGAGCAGTTCTTC. The chain uses TRBV10-3 and TRBJ2-1, with a tentative D call TRBD1 (5 bases). CDR3 size: 14 residues. Germline lookup yields CDR1 ENHRY and CDR2 SYGVKD.

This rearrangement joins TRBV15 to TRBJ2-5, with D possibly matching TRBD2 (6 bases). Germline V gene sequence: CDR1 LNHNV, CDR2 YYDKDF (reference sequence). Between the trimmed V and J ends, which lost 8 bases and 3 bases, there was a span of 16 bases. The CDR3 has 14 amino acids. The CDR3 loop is CATRRGGPEETQYF. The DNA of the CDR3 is TGTGCCACCCGGCGGGGTGGTCCCGAAGAGACCCAGTACTTC.

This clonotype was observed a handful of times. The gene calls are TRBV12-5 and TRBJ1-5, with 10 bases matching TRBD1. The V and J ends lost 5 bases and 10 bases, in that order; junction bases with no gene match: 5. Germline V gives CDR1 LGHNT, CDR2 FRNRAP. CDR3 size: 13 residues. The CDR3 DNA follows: TGTGCTAGTGGTAAAGACAGGGGGCTACCCCAGCATTTT. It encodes CASGKDRGLPQHF.

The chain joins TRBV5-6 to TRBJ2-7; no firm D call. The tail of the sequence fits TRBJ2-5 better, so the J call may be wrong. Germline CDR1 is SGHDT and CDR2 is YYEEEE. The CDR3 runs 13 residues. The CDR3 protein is CASSSISFETQYF. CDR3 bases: TGTGCCAGCAGCTCGATCAGCTTCGAGACCCAGTACTTC.

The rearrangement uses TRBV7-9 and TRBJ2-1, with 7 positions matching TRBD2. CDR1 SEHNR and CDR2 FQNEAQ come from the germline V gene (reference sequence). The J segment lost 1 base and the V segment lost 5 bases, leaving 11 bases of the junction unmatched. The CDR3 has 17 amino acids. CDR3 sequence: CASSGEKRGESYNEQFF. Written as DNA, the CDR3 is TGTGCCAGCAGCGGCGAAAAACGGGGGGAATCCTACAATGAGCAGTTCTTC. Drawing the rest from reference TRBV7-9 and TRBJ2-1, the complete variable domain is DTGVSQNPRHKITKRGQNVTFRCDPISEHNRLYWYRQTLGQGPEFLTYFQNEAQLEKSRLLSDRFSAERPKGSFSTLEIQRTEQGDSAMYLCASSGEKRGESYNEQFFGPGTRLTVL.

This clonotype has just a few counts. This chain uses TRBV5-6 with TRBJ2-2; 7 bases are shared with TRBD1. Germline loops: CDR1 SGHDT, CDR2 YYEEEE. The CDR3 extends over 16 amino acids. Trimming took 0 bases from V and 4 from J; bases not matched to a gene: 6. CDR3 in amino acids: CASSLATGMGTGELFF. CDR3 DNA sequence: TGTGCCAGCAGCTTGGCGACAGGGATGGGCACCGGGGAGCTGTTTTTT.

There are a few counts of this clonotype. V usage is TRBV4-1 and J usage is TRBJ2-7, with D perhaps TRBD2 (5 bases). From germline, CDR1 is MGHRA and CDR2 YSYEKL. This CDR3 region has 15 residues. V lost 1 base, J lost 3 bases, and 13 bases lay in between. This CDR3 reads CASSQVPGLNYEQYF. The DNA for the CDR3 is TGCGCCAGCAGCCAAGTCCCGGGGTTGAACTACGAGCAGTACTTC.

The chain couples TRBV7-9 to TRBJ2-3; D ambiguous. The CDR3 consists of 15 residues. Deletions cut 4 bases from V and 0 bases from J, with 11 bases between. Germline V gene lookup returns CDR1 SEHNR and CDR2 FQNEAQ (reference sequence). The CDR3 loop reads CASSYEEISTDTQYF. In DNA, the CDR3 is TGTGCCAGCAGCTATGAGGAGATCAGCACAGATACGCAGTATTTT.

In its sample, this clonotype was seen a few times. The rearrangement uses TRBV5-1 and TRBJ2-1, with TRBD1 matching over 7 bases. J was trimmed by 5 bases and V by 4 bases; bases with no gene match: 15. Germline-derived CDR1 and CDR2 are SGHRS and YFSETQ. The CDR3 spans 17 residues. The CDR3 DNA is TGCGCCAGCAGCCTCAACCCCGGGACAGTGGGGGACAATGAGCAGTTCTTC. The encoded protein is CASSLNPGTVGDNEQFF.

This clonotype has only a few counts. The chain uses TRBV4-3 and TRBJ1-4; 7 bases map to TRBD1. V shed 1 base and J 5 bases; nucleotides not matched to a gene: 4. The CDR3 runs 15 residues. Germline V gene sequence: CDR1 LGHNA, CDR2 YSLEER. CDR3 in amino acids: CASSQGTGENEKLFF. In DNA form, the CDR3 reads TGCGCCAGCAGCCAAGGTACAGGGGAGAATGAAAAACTGTTTTTT.

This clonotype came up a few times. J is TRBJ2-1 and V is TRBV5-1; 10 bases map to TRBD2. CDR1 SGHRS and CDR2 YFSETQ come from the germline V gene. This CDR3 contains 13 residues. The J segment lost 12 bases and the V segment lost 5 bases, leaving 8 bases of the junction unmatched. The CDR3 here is CASSIAGGSLQFF. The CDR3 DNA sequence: TGCGCCAGCAGTATAGCGGGGGGCTCCCTGCAGTTCTTC.

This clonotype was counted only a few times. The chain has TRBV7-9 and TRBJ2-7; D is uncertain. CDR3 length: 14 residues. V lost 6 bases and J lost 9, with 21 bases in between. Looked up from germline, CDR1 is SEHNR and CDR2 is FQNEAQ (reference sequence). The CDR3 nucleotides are TGTGCCAGCAGTTCCTCCGGTCCTCGCATTGGGCAGTACTTC. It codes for CASSSSGPRIGQYF.

In nucleotides, the CDR3 is TGTGCCAGCACCACATCCACGGCCTACGAGCAGTACTTC. Protein product: CASTTSTAYEQYF. V usage is TRBV7-2 and J usage is TRBJ2-7; no clear D gene. Germline CDR1 and CDR2: SGHTA and FQGNSA. Trimming pared 7 bases from V and 2 bases from J, leaving 12 bases between. The CDR3 extends over 13 amino acids.

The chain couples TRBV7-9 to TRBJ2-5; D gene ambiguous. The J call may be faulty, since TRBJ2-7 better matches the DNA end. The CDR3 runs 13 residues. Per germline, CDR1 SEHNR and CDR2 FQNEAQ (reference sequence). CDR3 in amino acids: CASSPRAIYEQYF. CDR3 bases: TGTGCCAGCAGCCCCCGGGCCATCTACGAGCAGTACTTC.